The 7 T cell receptor beta chains in this list originate from one sample, sequenced in a study of tumor-infiltrating T cells and Merkel cell polyomavirus. Study background: CD8+ T cells recognized the Merkel cell polyomavirus KLL epitope.

Robust Merkel cell polyomavirus Large T antigen positivity by immunohistochemistry was seen in all patients' tumors. Produced via immunoSEQ multiplex PCR; TCRdb's table is partial and in-frame only. The sample contains 2,000 to 2,500 clones, approximately 98% of which appear only once. Sequencing was carried out using lymph node tissue. The origin of the receptors is a man aged 65 to 85 with Merkel cell carcinoma.

The J gene is TRBJ1-1, the V gene TRBV30, with D unclear. The CDR3 length is 12 residues. V was cut by 5 bases and J by 3 bases, with 10 bases left in between. Germline V gene data show CDR1 as GTSNPN and CDR2 as SVGIG (reference sequence). The CDR3 loop is CAWAGEDTEAFF. The CDR3 DNA reads as TGTGCCTGGGCTGGGGAGGACACTGAAGCTTTCTTT.

This chain connects TRBV4-2 to TRBJ1-2; D possibly corresponds to TRBD1 (5 bases). Trimming stripped 5 bases from V and 4 bases from J, with 14 bases between. The germline CDR1 and CDR2 sequences are LGHNA and YNFKEQ. The CDR3 loop spans 14 amino acids. CDR3 in amino acids: CASSARQSTYGYTF. CDR3 bases: TGTGCCAGCAGCGCTAGACAGTCTACCTATGGCTACACCTTC.

Remarks on this clone: An end of the junction differs from the germline gene, which may be a read error. V gene TRBV5-1 combines with J gene TRBJ1-2, with D perhaps matching TRBD1 (5 bases). The CDR3 totals 13 residues. Germline V gene lookup returns CDR1 SGHRS and CDR2 YFSETQ. This CDR3 reads CASSSALRVGYTF. The CDR3 DNA reads as TGCGCCAGCAGCTCGGCCCTCAGGGTAGGCTACACTTTC.

The V gene is TRBV23-1, the J gene TRBJ2-3; weak D call: TRBD1 (6 bases). TRBV23-1 is marked as an open reading frame, function uncertain. Trimming left V 2 bases short and J 3 bases short, with 15 bases between. The CDR3 has 16 amino acids. For the CDR3, the DNA is TGCGCCAGCAGTCAAAAGGACAGCGAATCAACAGATACGCAGTATTTT. It encodes CASSQKDSESTDTQYF.

The gene calls are TRBV7-2 and TRBJ2-6; weak D call: TRBD1 (6 bases). The CDR3 contains 14 residues. Germline CDR1 reads SGHTA; CDR2 reads FQGNSA. The V end lost 4 bases, the J end lost 2 bases, and 6 bases lay between the germline ends. The CDR3 DNA reads TGTGCCAGCAGCTACAGGGCTGGGGCCAACGTCCTGACTTTC. Its protein product is CASSYRAGANVLTF.

The chain carries TRBV9 and TRBJ1-1; tentatively, D is TRBD1 (5 bases). The CDR3 has 14 amino acids. Germline CDR1 and CDR2: SGDLS and YYNGEE. The germline V and J ends were trimmed by 3 bases and 5 bases, with 14 bases remaining between them. Written as DNA, the CDR3 is TGTGCCAGCAGCGGCAGAACAGGTTTAACTGAAGCTTTCTTT. It yields the protein CASSGRTGLTEAFF.

The CDR3 spells CASSVYPNKGGGEKLFF. CDR3 bases: TGTGCCAGCAGCGTTTACCCGAACAAGGGGGGGGGTGAAAAACTGTTTTTT. The J gene is TRBJ1-4, the V gene TRBV9; a possible D gene is TRBD1 (6 bases). Germline-derived CDR1 and CDR2 are SGDLS and YYNGEE. The CDR3 sequence is 17 residues long. V was shortened by 2 bases and J by 7 bases, with 21 bases between the two germline ends.